The 14 T cell receptor beta chains below all came from one sample that was sequenced in a study of Tregs in tolerant kidney transplant recipients. TCRdb's copy holds only in-frame clones and misses some; the assay was immunoSEQ multiplex PCR. The sample has some 29,000 clones. Recipients received nonmyeloablative bone marrow transplants from related graft donors, with transient mixed chimerism. The sample here was CD4+ T cells from blood (PBMCs), taken 24 months after the transplant. The receptors here all came from a human patient who received a combined kidney and bone marrow transplant. Some of these T cells may belong to the graft donor.

In the case of this clone: The read stops 3 residues short of the end of the CDR3; the missing end is completed from the germline J gene. V usage is TRBV20-1 and J usage is TRBJ2-5, with TRBD1 matching 12 bases. Germline V gives CDR1 DFQATT, CDR2 SNEGSKA (reference sequence). V dropped 1 base and J dropped 1; count of bases not matched to a gene: 7. The CDR3 extends over 17 amino acids. The CDR3 protein is CSARAAGTGGFQETQYF. The DNA read from the CDR3 is TGCAGTGCTAGAGCTGCCGGGACAGGGGGCTTCCAAGAGACC.

The chain's CDR3 is CASSSLPSIDTEAFF. CDR3 DNA (partial): TGTGCCAGCAGCTCGCTTCCCTCCATAGACACTGAA. The J gene is TRBJ1-1, the V gene TRBV7-3, with unresolved D. The CDR3 goes on 3 residues after the read ends, and that part is filled in from the germline J gene. Per the germline V gene, CDR1 is SGHTA and CDR2 is FQGTGA. V gave up 4 bases and J gave up 3 bases, with 15 bases separating them. The CDR3 consists of 15 residues.

Note on this clone: The CDR3 goes on 3 residues after the read ends, and that part is filled in from the germline J gene. The rearrangement uses TRBV7-3 and TRBJ2-3; D is possibly TRBD1 (5 bases). Germline assignment: CDR1 SGHTA and CDR2 FQGTGA. The ends were cut back, 5 bases at V and 4 bases at J, with 13 bases in the middle. The CDR3 contains 14 residues. CDR3 bases read: TGTGCCAGCAGCCCCAGACAGAGATCAGATACG. Translation: CASSPRQRSDT. The full CDR3 reads CASSPRQRSDTQYF.

About this clone: The CDR3 extends 3 residues past the end of the read, so its final part is completed from the germline J gene. This rearrangement joins TRBV30 to TRBJ1-3; D unresolved. The CDR3 loop spans 14 amino acids. With 0 bases removed from V and 3 bases from J, the gap between germline ends came to 9 bases. Germline CDR1 reads GTSNPN; CDR2 reads SVGIG (reference sequence). The covered CDR3 bases are TGTGCCTGGAGTGTGGCAGTTCTTGGAAACACC. Translation: CAWSVAVLGNT. Given in full, the CDR3 is CAWSVAVLGNTIYF.

As regards this clone: The missing CDR3 end, 3 residues past where the read stops, is filled in from the germline J gene. This chain joins TRBV18 and TRBJ1-5, with D maybe TRBD1 (6 bases). Germline CDR1 KGHSH, CDR2 LQKENI. CDR3 length equals 15 residues. The V and J ends lost 4 bases and 6 bases respectively, with 16 bases between them. CDR3: CASSQQGVGSQPQHF. The sequenced part of the CDR3 DNA is TGTGCCAGCTCACAACAGGGAGTAGGAAGTCAGCCC.

As concerns this clone: Sequencing ends 3 residues short of the CDR3 end; the germline J gene provides the rest. The chain combines TRBV7-2 with TRBJ1-1; perhaps TRBD1 as D (5 bases). V dropped 5 bases and J dropped 7 bases, with 8 bases sitting between them. The CDR3 is 11 residues long. CDR1 is SGHTA, CDR2 FQGNSA, per germline. The sequenced part of the CDR3 DNA is TGTGCCAGCAGCCTTGACAGTGAA. The encoded protein is CASSLDSE. The whole CDR3 protein reads CASSLDSEAFF. The full variable domain, its missing parts supplied by reference TRBV7-2 and TRBJ1-1, is GAGVSQSPSNKVTEKGKDVELRCDPISGHTALYWYRQSLGQGLEFLIYFQGNSAPDKSGLPSDRFSAERTGGSVSTLTIQRTQQEDSAVYLCASSLDSEAFFGQGTRLTVV.

On this clone itself: Read data end 3 residues before the CDR3 end; the end is taken from the germline J gene. The rearrangement links TRBV12-3 or TRBV12-4 to TRBJ2-2; TRBD1 matches at 11 bases. J was trimmed by 4 bases and V by 5 bases; bases with no gene match: 3. This CDR3 region has 15 residues. CDR3 DNA, as far as it was read: TGTGCCAGCAGTAGGGGGACAGGGGGCACCGGGGAG. This codes for CASSRGTGGTGE. The whole CDR3 sequence reads CASSRGTGGTGELFF.

A remark on this clone: The read ends 3 residues before the CDR3 terminus; that terminus is restored from the germline J gene. The rearrangement links TRBV29-1 to TRBJ1-1; 9 bases are a match to TRBD1. Per the germline V gene, CDR1 is SQVTM and CDR2 is ANQGSEA. CDR3 length: 12 amino acids. The DNA read from the CDR3 is TGCAGCGCCACTAACAGGGGGCATGGA. Translating it yields CSATNRGHG. Given in full, the CDR3 is CSATNRGHGAFF. Full variable domain (missing parts from reference TRBV29-1 and TRBJ1-1): SAVISQKPSRDICQRGTSLTIQCQVDSQVTMMFWYRQQPGQSLTLIATANQGSEATYESGFVIDKFPISRPNLTFSTLTVSNMSPEDSSIYLCSATNRGHGAFFGQGTRLTVV.

For this clone: The read gets to within 3 residues of the CDR3 end, and the germline J gene fills in the rest. The genes are TRBV15 and TRBJ2-1, with 9 bases lining up with TRBD2. V was pared by 0 bases and J by 5 bases, with 5 bases of the junction left unmatched. There are 16 residues in the CDR3. Germline CDR1 is LNHNV and CDR2 is YYDKDF (reference sequence). This CDR3 reads CATSRDPGLAHNEQFF. Partial CDR3 DNA: TGTGCCACCAGCAGAGATCCGGGACTAGCTCACAATGAG. Drawing the rest from reference TRBV15 and TRBJ2-1, the complete variable domain is DAMVIQNPRYQVTQFGKPVTLSCSQTLNHNVMYWYQQKSSQAPKLLFHYYDKDFNNEADTPDNFQSRRPNTSFCFLDIRSPGLGDTAMYLCATSRDPGLAHNEQFFGPGTRLTVL.

Points on this clone: The CDR3 end lies 3 residues beyond the end of the read and is filled in from the germline J gene. The V call is TRBV10-3, the J call TRBJ2-3; 7 bases line up with TRBD2. Germline loops: CDR1 ENHRY, CDR2 SYGVKD. V dropped 6 bases and J dropped 4; count of bases not matched to a gene: 10. The CDR3 has 15 amino acids. Incomplete CDR3 DNA: TGTGCCATCAGCGGATACCGACTAGCCCCAGATACG. Residues: CAISGYRLAPDT. The complete CDR3 protein is CAISGYRLAPDTQYF.

Details on this clone: The read ends 3 residues shy of where the CDR3 ends; the end is completed using the germline J gene. The gene calls are TRBV5-1 and TRBJ2-5, with 10 nucleotides matching TRBD1. After removal of 4 bases from V and 5 bases from J, the junction contained 5 bases not matched to a gene. The CDR3 covers 14 residues. Per the germline V gene, CDR1 is SGHRS and CDR2 is YFSETQ. CDR3 region: CASSTGTGDETQYF. Incomplete CDR3 DNA: TGCGCCAGCAGCACCGGGACAGGGGATGAGACC.

This clone shows up as medium-sized by frequency. The read ends 3 residues early relative to the CDR3; the germline J gene fills the gap. J is TRBJ1-2 and V is TRBV5-1; 11 nucleotides align to TRBD1. The CDR3 has 15 amino acids. J was trimmed by 4 bases and V by 4 bases; bases with no gene match: 6. The germline V gene has CDR1 SGHRS and CDR2 YFSETQ. CDR3 sequence reads: CASSPGDRGFYGYTF. CDR3 DNA, as far as it was read: TGCGCCAGCAGCCCGGGGGACAGGGGGTTCTATGGC. Supplemented by reference TRBV5-1 and TRBJ1-2, the full variable domain reads KAGVTQTPRYLIKTRGQQVTLSCSPISGHRSVSWYQQTPGQGLQFLFEYFSETQRNKGNFPGRFSGRQFSNSRSEMNVSTLELGDSALYLCASSPGDRGFYGYTFGSGTRLTVV.

Remarks on this clone: The CDR3 extends 3 residues past the end of the read, so its final part is completed from the germline J gene. V usage is TRBV20-1 and J usage is TRBJ1-2; 11 positions match TRBD1. This CDR3 is 13 amino acids long. Germline V gene data show CDR1 as DFQATT and CDR2 as SNEGSKA (reference sequence). CDR3 sequence: CSAFGQGATGYTF. CDR3 bases read: TGCAGTGCTTTTGGACAGGGGGCAACGGGC.

Of note for this clone: The read terminates 3 residues before the CDR3 end, so the remaining end is supplied by the germline J gene. The chain employs TRBV7-8 and TRBJ1-3; D not certain. V was cut by 1 base and J by 0 bases, with 4 bases left in between. The CDR3 is 14 residues long. CDR1 SGHVS and CDR2 FQNEAQ come from the germline V gene. The sequenced CDR3 bases are TGTGCCAGCAGCTTAGAGGGCTCTGGAAACACC. It translates to CASSLEGSGNT. Given in full, the CDR3 is CASSLEGSGNTIYF.